What follows are 8 T cell receptor beta chains derived from one specimen sequenced in a study of blood T cell repertoires in COVID-19 (dated by TCRdb to about 2020). Library preparation was by the immunoSEQ multiplex PCR assay. Sourced from immuneACCESS, this table was stored by TCRdb with only in-frame sequences that have V and J called. A share of the clones is absent; for the studies checked, an unresolved V gene accounts for under half, and the remainder has no known explanation. The table for this sample lists about 180,000 clones; about 87% of them were counted only once. In total, the top ten clones hold roughly 2.6% of the sample. Sequencing used peripheral blood. The receptor source for this set is a man aged 40-49 years with active or convalescent COVID-19.

This chain uses TRBV6-2 or TRBV6-3 with TRBJ2-3; 7 bases are shared with TRBD1. After removal of 6 bases from V and 4 bases from J, the junction contained 13 bases not matched to a gene. The germline V gene has CDR1 MNHEY and CDR2 SVGEGT. This CDR3 contains 16 residues. CDR3 bases: TGTGCCAGCAGCCCTGCACAGGGGATTATTGCAGATACGCAGTATTTT. Translation: CASSPAQGIIADTQYF.

The rearrangement joins TRBV30 to TRBJ1-2; no definite D call. The CDR3 has 11 residues. Germline values: CDR1 GTSNPN, CDR2 SVGIG (reference sequence). V was cut by 7 bases and J by 4 bases, with 10 bases left in between. As DNA, the CDR3 is TGTGCCTCCCGGGGAACCTATGGCTACACCTTC. It is translated as CASRGTYGYTF.

V and J are TRBV5-6 and TRBJ1-4; 7 bases match TRBD1. V lost 2 bases and J lost 7; bases outside the gene matches: 5. CDR3 length: 14 residues. Germline loops: CDR1 SGHDT, CDR2 YYEEEE. The CDR3 sequence: CASSFRDSVEKLFF. The CDR3 region has the DNA TGTGCCAGCAGCTTCCGGGACAGTGTTGAAAAACTGTTTTTT.

The V gene is TRBV27, the J gene TRBJ2-5; TRBD1 matches at 7 bases. This CDR3 comprises 12 residues. Germline CDR1 is MNHEY and CDR2 is SMNVEV (reference sequence). The V gene end was trimmed by 8 bases and the J gene end by 7 bases; junction bases not matched to a gene: 7. Here the CDR3 reads CASGNSGGTQYF. CDR3 nucleotides: TGTGCCAGCGGAAACTCAGGGGGGACCCAGTACTTC.

The rearrangement links TRBV11-2 to TRBJ2-1, with D maybe TRBD2 (6 bases). Germline CDR1 reads SGHAT; CDR2 reads FQNNGV. This CDR3 contains 15 residues. Deletions cut 0 bases from V and 2 bases from J, with 8 bases between. CDR3 sequence reads: CASSLDGEAYNEQFF. The CDR3 nucleotides read TGTGCCAGCAGCTTAGACGGGGAGGCCTACAATGAGCAGTTCTTC.

The rearrangement links TRBV5-1 to TRBJ2-3; perhaps TRBD2 as D (5 bases). The CDR3 has 16 amino acids. V lost 0 bases and J lost 0, with 11 bases in between. Germline V gene lookup returns CDR1 SGHRS and CDR2 YFSETQ. CDR3 sequence (DNA): TGCGCCAGCAGCTTGGGGTCGAGCGGTAGCACAGATACGCAGTATTTT. Translation: CASSLGSSGSTDTQYF.

The V and J genes are TRBV4-2 and TRBJ2-1, with a tentative D call TRBD2 (5 bases). With 1 base removed from V and 6 bases from J, the gap between germline ends came to 13 bases. This CDR3 contains 15 residues. The germline CDR1 and CDR2 sequences are LGHNA and YNFKEQ. CDR3 DNA sequence: TGTGCCAGCAGCCAAGTAAAAGACCGGGGCAATGAGCAGTTCTTC. It is translated as CASSQVKDRGNEQFF.

V usage is TRBV7-2 and J usage is TRBJ1-5, with 8 bases matching TRBD1. Germline V gene sequence: CDR1 SGHTA, CDR2 FQGNSA. With 5 bases clipped from V and 7 bases from J, the junction kept 4 bases outside the gene matches. CDR3 length: 13 amino acids. DNA of the CDR3: TGTGCCAGCAGCCCCGGACAGGGCCAGCCCCAGCATTTT. Translation: CASSPGQGQPQHF.